Sequencing of this T cell receptor beta chain was carried out in a study of cytomegalovirus exposure and HLA in healthy donors. Points from the study as a whole: Previous analysis showed most TCR beta V segments were productive about 90% or about 30% of the time. In a later analysis, several top co-occurrence clusters appeared linked to parvovirus B19, influenza, CMV and Epstein-Barr virus.

Concerning this clone: The target antigen is unknown.

PCR employed 60 Vbeta and 13 Jbeta primers. Measured with immunoSEQ multiplex PCR; TCRdb has only the in-frame clones, and not every one. Of about 120,000 clones in the sample, 76% were seen once. The V segment lost 1 base and the J segment 2 bases; nucleotides outside the gene matches: 2. This CDR3 comprises 14 residues. Germline CDR1 and CDR2: GTSNPN and SVGIG (reference sequence). Specimen: PBMCs. The chain couples TRBV30 to TRBJ1-2, with 9 bases lining up with TRBD1. This clonotype was sampled from a woman aged 40 to 49 in good health and CMV-seropositive. CDR3 coding DNA: TGTGCCTGGAGTGGGACAGGGGCAAACTATGGCTACACCTTC. Translating it yields CAWSGTGANYGYTF.